This T cell receptor beta chain was observed in a study of blood T cell repertoires in COVID-19. The wider study: The cDNA or gDNA used as material had been derived from T cells, B-cell-depleted T cells, or PBMCs.

The V end lost 3 bases, the J end lost 3 bases, and 16 bases lay between the germline ends. The CDR3 has 15 residues. The germline V gene has CDR1 SGHRS and CDR2 YFSETQ. In the original workflow: The assay estimated nucleated cells by amplifying reference gene primers. The data were produced by immunoSEQ multiplex PCR, yet TCRdb's version contains in-frame clones alone and is incomplete. The DNA gave D and trimming, while V, J and clone size come from that table. The table shows some 350,000 clones, with approximately 86% occurring only once. Material: peripheral blood. The TCR comes from a human donor in a cohort sampled during active COVID-19. V usage is TRBV5-1 and J usage is TRBJ2-7; tentatively, D is TRBD1 (6 bases). CDR3 sequence (DNA): TGCGCCAGCAGCTCCGGCGCAGGGGCCGACTACGAGCAGTACTTC. Residues: CASSSGAGADYEQYF. The full variable domain, rest sourced from reference TRBV5-1 and TRBJ2-7, is KAGVTQTPRYLIKTRGQQVTLSCSPISGHRSVSWYQQTPGQGLQFLFEYFSETQRNKGNFPGRFSGRQFSNSRSEMNVSTLELGDSALYLCASSSGAGADYEQYFGPGTRLTVT.